The next 29 T cell receptor beta chains were all read from a single sample in a study of cytomegalovirus exposure and HLA in healthy donors. The PCR ran on 60 Vbeta and 13 Jbeta primers. Produced via immunoSEQ multiplex PCR; TCRdb's table is partial and in-frame only. The sample has 210,000 or so clones; over 65% are singletons. Material: PBMCs. The source of these receptors is a woman aged 55-69 years in good health and CMV-seropositive.

The chain employs TRBV29-1 and TRBJ2-3; 9 bases align to TRBD2. Germline-derived CDR1 and CDR2 are SQVTM and ANQGSEA. Germline trimming cut 2 bases from V and 1 base from J; bases unmatched to any gene: 7. The CDR3 consists of 16 residues. CDR3 protein: CSVENGAGGGTDTQYF. The CDR3 DNA sequence: TGCAGCGTTGAAAATGGAGCGGGGGGCGGCACAGATACGCAGTATTTT.

This clone turned up a few times. The chain joins TRBV14 to TRBJ2-7, with a weak D call TRBD2 (5 bases). Germline loops: CDR1 SGHDN, CDR2 FVKESK. V lost 1 base to trimming and J lost 4 bases, with 11 bases between them. CDR3 size: 14 residues. The DNA for the CDR3 is TGTGCCAGCAGCCAAGGGACTTTGAGGTACGAGCAGTACTTC. As protein: CASSQGTLRYEQYF.

The chain uses TRBV23-1 and TRBJ2-7, with TRBD2 identical over 8 bases. TRBV23-1 is an ORF; its function is uncertain. J gave up 0 bases and V 8 bases, and 3 bases lay outside the gene matches. The CDR3 sequence is 13 residues long. The CDR3 DNA reads TGCGCCAGCCTGCGGGGGGACTCCTACGAGCAGTACTTC. It encodes CASLRGDSYEQYF.

V gene TRBV4-1 combines with J gene TRBJ2-3, with TRBD2 matching over 11 bases. This CDR3 has 19 amino acids. Germline loops: CDR1 MGHRA, CDR2 YSYEKL. Germline trimming cut 0 bases from V and 0 bases from J; bases unmatched to any gene: 8. The CDR3 DNA follows: TGCGCCAGCAGCCAAGACGACCTGCTAGCGGGGGGTAGCACAGATACGCAGTATTTT. This encodes CASSQDDLLAGGSTDTQYF.

This clone was counted once. DNA of the CDR3: TGTGCCAGCAGCGTAGGGCTAGCGGGGTCCCCCGCCGGGGAGCTGTTTTTT. Amino acids: CASSVGLAGSPAGELFF. This rearrangement joins TRBV9 to TRBJ2-2; 9 bases are shared with TRBD2. V dropped 0 bases and J dropped 6; count of bases not matched to a gene: 9. The CDR3 runs to 17 residues. Germline values: CDR1 SGDLS, CDR2 YYNGEE.

The rearrangement links TRBV7-2 to TRBJ1-4; D perhaps matches TRBD1 (6 bases). The CDR3 has 12 amino acids. Germline V gives CDR1 SGHTA, CDR2 FQGNSA. V was cut by 2 bases and J by 8 bases, with 6 bases left in between. The CDR3 nucleotides are TGTGCCAGCAGCTTACAGGGGGAAAAACTGTTTTTT. Translation: CASSLQGEKLFF.

The chain combines TRBV19 with TRBJ1-1; a weak D match, TRBD1 (6 bases). Trimming took off 6 bases at V and 4 bases at J, with 12 bases between the two ends. There are 13 residues in the CDR3. The germline gives CDR1 LNHDA, CDR2 SQIVND (reference sequence). CDR3 bases: TGTGCCAGTAGCTCTCAAGGGGGCACTGAAGCTTTCTTT. Translated: CASSSQGGTEAFF.

CDR3 protein: CSVGASGQGYYGYTF. The CDR3 coding sequence is TGCAGCGTTGGAGCATCGGGACAGGGATACTATGGCTACACCTTC. The chain couples TRBV29-1 to TRBJ1-2; TRBD1 agrees at 9 bases. Per the germline V gene, CDR1 is SQVTM and CDR2 is ANQGSEA. The CDR3 length is 15 residues. V was clipped by 4 bases and J by 3 bases; unmatched bases: 9.

The V gene is TRBV7-7, the J gene TRBJ1-6; TRBD1 aligns across 7 bases. V shed 5 bases and J 5 bases; nucleotides not matched to a gene: 3. CDR3 length: 14 residues. Germline CDR1 is SSHAT and CDR2 is FNYEAQ (reference sequence). The CDR3 spells CASSPGTDNSPLHF. The CDR3 DNA sequence: TGTGCCAGCAGCCCCGGGACAGATAATTCACCCCTCCACTTT.

This chain links TRBV7-2 with TRBJ1-6; TRBD1 aligns across 10 bases. CDR3 length: 17 residues. Germline V lookup: CDR1 SGHTA, CDR2 FQGNSA. V shed 3 bases and J 1 base; nucleotides not matched to a gene: 3. CDR3 bases: TGTGCCAGCAGCTTCCGGACAGGGGGGTCCTATAATTCACCCCTCCACTTT. Residues: CASSFRTGGSYNSPLHF.

V and J are TRBV10-2 and TRBJ1-3; a possible D gene is TRBD1 (5 bases). Trimming left V 0 bases short and J 4 bases short, with 13 bases between. There are 16 residues in the CDR3. Germline CDR1 and CDR2: WSHSY and SAAADI. CDR3 nucleotides: TGCGCCAGCAGTGAGTCACAAGGGGCTCCGGGAAACACCATATATTTT. Residues: CASSESQGAPGNTIYF.

The J gene is TRBJ2-2, the V gene TRBV18, with 7 bases matching TRBD2. This CDR3 is built from 14 residues. CDR1 and CDR2 (germline): KGHSH, LQKENI. Unmatched junction bases numbered 4, after V lost 0 bases and J lost 9 bases. For the CDR3, the DNA is TGTGCCAGCTCACCACCGACGCGGGAGAGGGAGCTGTTTTTT. Protein: CASSPPTRERELFF.

This clone was seen a few times. The rearrangement joins TRBV5-4 to TRBJ2-5, with 8 bases aligning to TRBD2. The CDR3 length is 15 residues. Trimming took 6 bases from V and 5 from J; bases not matched to a gene: 12. The germline V gene has CDR1 SGHNT and CDR2 YYREEE (reference sequence). The chain's CDR3 is CASNIAGMIEETQYF. DNA for the CDR3: TGTGCCAGCAACATAGCGGGAATGATCGAGGAGACCCAGTACTTC.

This sequence joins TRBV9 and TRBJ2-7; 7 bases agree with TRBD1. Germline CDR1 is SGDLS and CDR2 is YYNGEE. Trimming cost V 6 bases and J 4 bases; bases outside gene matches: 4. The CDR3 covers 12 residues. CDR3 sequence: CASNRGGYEQYF. The CDR3 bases are TGTGCCAGCAACAGGGGTGGGTACGAGCAGTACTTC.

V is TRBV7-2 and J is TRBJ2-5; D is possibly TRBD2 (7 bases). Germline V CDR1 and CDR2: SGHTA, FQGNSA. Trimming shortened V by 5 bases and J by 3 bases, and 10 bases separated the two germline ends. This CDR3 has 13 amino acids. CDR3 sequence reads: CASSGGAKETQYF. CDR3 nucleotides: TGTGCCAGCAGCGGGGGGGCCAAAGAGACCCAGTACTTC. The full variable domain, with the rest looked up from reference TRBV7-2 and TRBJ2-5, is GAGVSQSPSNKVTEKGKDVELRCDPISGHTALYWYRQSLGQGLEFLIYFQGNSAPDKSGLPSDRFSAERTGGSVSTLTIQRTQQEDSAVYLCASSGGAKETQYFGPGTRLLVL.

The chain combines TRBV7-3 with TRBJ1-1, with 10 bases identical to TRBD1. The CDR3 is 14 residues long. After removal of 3 bases from V and 5 bases from J, the junction contained 3 bases not matched to a gene. Germline-derived CDR1 and CDR2 are SGHTA and FQGTGA. CDR3 DNA: TGTGCCAGCAGCTTGGACAGGGGGTCGACTGAAGCTTTCTTT. It is translated as CASSLDRGSTEAFF. Supplemented by reference TRBV7-3 and TRBJ1-1, the full variable domain reads GAGVSQTPSNKVTEKGKYVELRCDPISGHTALYWYRQSLGQGPEFLIYFQGTGAADDSGLPNDRFFAVRPEGSVSTLKIQRTERGDSAVYLCASSLDRGSTEAFFGQGTRLTVV.

This clone has only a few counts. The chain carries TRBV6-5 and TRBJ2-5, with TRBD2 matching 8 bases. In germline, CDR1 is MNHEY, CDR2 SVGAGI. The trim removed 4 bases at V and 5 bases at J, leaving 12 bases unmatched. The CDR3 contains 16 residues. CDR3 amino acids: CASSSRPAGAGETQYF. CDR3 DNA: TGTGCCAGCAGTTCCCGCCCAGCGGGGGCTGGGGAGACCCAGTACTTC.

The V and J genes are TRBV7-2 and TRBJ1-2; TRBD1 might be the D (5 bases). Trimming cost V 5 bases and J 2 bases, with 18 bases left between them. CDR3 length: 16 amino acids. Germline-derived CDR1 and CDR2 are SGHTA and FQGNSA. DNA for the CDR3: TGTGCCAGCAGCAGGGGTTGGTTGGAAGCGAACTATGGCTACACCTTC. It yields the protein CASSRGWLEANYGYTF.

The J gene is TRBJ2-1, the V gene TRBV28, with 11 nucleotides matching TRBD1. Germline V gives CDR1 MDHEN, CDR2 SYDVKM. The CDR3 spans 16 residues. J gave up 7 bases and V 5 bases, and 10 bases lay outside the gene matches. The CDR3 loop reads CASSRPRDRGYNEQFF. The CDR3 region has the DNA TGTGCCAGCAGTCGCCCCCGGGACAGGGGGTATAATGAGCAGTTCTTC. Filled out from reference TRBV28 and TRBJ2-1, the complete variable domain reads DVKVTQSSRYLVKRTGEKVFLECVQDMDHENMFWYRQDPGLGLRLIYFSYDVKMKEKGDIPEGYSVSREKKERFSLILESASTNQTSMYLCASSRPRDRGYNEQFFGPGTRLTVL.

The chain recombines TRBV6-6 with TRBJ2-3; possibly TRBD2 for D (6 bases). The germline gives CDR1 MNHNY, CDR2 SVGAGI (reference sequence). V shed 6 bases and J shed 2 bases, with 15 bases lying between them. This CDR3 has 15 amino acids. The CDR3 loop is CASRPPGRDTDTQYF. Here the CDR3 DNA reads TGTGCCAGCAGACCCCCTGGGCGGGACACAGATACGCAGTATTTT.

The chain has TRBV4-1 and TRBJ1-5, with D maybe TRBD1 (6 bases). Per the germline V gene, CDR1 is MGHRA and CDR2 is YSYEKL. Trimming stripped 4 bases from V and 0 bases from J, with 16 bases between. The CDR3 spans 17 residues. This chain's CDR3 is CASSLGQGPYSNQPQHF. CDR3 bases: TGCGCCAGCAGCCTCGGGCAGGGGCCTTATAGCAATCAGCCCCAGCATTTT.

This clone was seen once. The chain joins TRBV29-1 to TRBJ2-3, with D perhaps TRBD2 (6 bases). The V gene lost 4 bases and the J gene lost 2 bases, with 13 bases spanning the gap. Germline-derived CDR1 and CDR2 are SQVTM and ANQGSEA. This CDR3 comprises 14 residues. The CDR3 DNA follows: TGCAGCGTTGGAACGGGACTTGTCACAGATACGCAGTATTTT. Translation: CSVGTGLVTDTQYF.

The chain recombines TRBV19 with TRBJ1-2; 7 bases agree with TRBD1. Germline CDR1 reads LNHDA; CDR2 reads SQIVND (reference sequence). Trimming cost V 5 bases and J 0 bases; bases outside gene matches: 6. This CDR3 spans 15 amino acids. CDR3 in DNA: TGTGCCAGTAGTGCGGGGACAGTCACTAACTATGGCTACACCTTC. Amino acid sequence: CASSAGTVTNYGYTF.

This chain joins TRBV6-6 and TRBJ2-3, with D perhaps matching TRBD2 (6 bases). The CDR3 spans 14 residues. The V and J ends lost 5 bases and 4 bases respectively, with 13 bases between them. Germline CDR1 and CDR2: MNHNY and SVGAGI (reference sequence). This CDR3 reads CASSRDWRADTQYF. CDR3 DNA sequence: TGTGCCAGCAGTCGGGACTGGCGGGCAGATACGCAGTATTTT.

The chain has TRBV6-5 and TRBJ2-3; TRBD2 agrees at 7 bases. With 4 bases clipped from V and 6 bases from J, the junction kept 13 bases outside the gene matches. The CDR3 runs 16 residues. CDR1 and CDR2 (germline): MNHEY, SVGAGI. The CDR3 DNA reads TGTGCCAGCAGTTCGGCCGGCGGGGGATCCCCCGATACGCAGTATTTT. This encodes CASSSAGGGSPDTQYF.

The chain uses TRBV14 and TRBJ1-1; 9 bases agree with TRBD1. Germline-derived CDR1 and CDR2 are SGHDN and FVKESK. J was trimmed by 11 bases and V by 3 bases; bases with no gene match: 4. The CDR3 has 12 residues. The CDR3 here is CASSQGDRAAFF. The CDR3 bases are TGTGCCAGCAGCCAGGGGGACAGGGCGGCTTTCTTT.

The chain employs TRBV28 and TRBJ2-3, with TRBD1 matching 7 bases. This CDR3 is 14 amino acids long. The germline V gene has CDR1 MDHEN and CDR2 SYDVKM. The V and J ends lost 7 bases and 1 base, in that order; junction bases with no gene match: 5. The CDR3 bases are TGTGCCAGCACCTTAGGGACAGGCACAGATACGCAGTATTTT. This sequence encodes CASTLGTGTDTQYF.

The chain couples TRBV2 to TRBJ2-3; TRBD1 is a possible D gene (8 bases). V lost 6 bases to trimming and J lost 5 bases, with 18 bases between them. The CDR3 sequence is 15 residues long. CDR1 and CDR2 from the germline V gene are SNHLY and FYNNEI. The CDR3 reads CASRGGQGGKDTQYF. CDR3 coding DNA: TGTGCCAGCAGGGGCGGACAGGGAGGGAAAGATACGCAGTATTTT. Filled out from reference TRBV2 and TRBJ2-3, the complete variable domain reads EPEVTQTPSHQVTQMGQEVILRCVPISNHLYFYWYRQILGQKVEFLVSFYNNEISEKSEIFDDQFSVERPDGSNFTLKIRSTKLEDSAMYFCASRGGQGGKDTQYFGPGTRLTVL.

This chain uses TRBV7-2 with TRBJ2-7; TRBD2 matches at 9 bases. The CDR3 covers 15 residues. Germline values: CDR1 SGHTA, CDR2 FQGNSA. J was trimmed by 6 bases and V by 1 base; bases with no gene match: 7. The CDR3 DNA follows: TGTGCCAGCAGCTTAGAGGCGGGAGGGCCTCGCGAGCAGTACTTC. Translating gives CASSLEAGGPREQYF. Full variable domain (outside the CDR3, taken from reference TRBV7-2 and TRBJ2-7): GAGVSQSPSNKVTEKGKDVELRCDPISGHTALYWYRQSLGQGLEFLIYFQGNSAPDKSGLPSDRFSAERTGGSVSTLTIQRTQQEDSAVYLCASSLEAGGPREQYFGPGTRLTVT.